This record covers a single TCR beta chain. Some clones are missing from TCRdb's copy, which holds only in-frame ones; the method was immunoSEQ multiplex PCR. This sample carries roughly 700,000 clones, around 74% of them seen once, and the ten largest clones take roughly 1.7%. This specimen belongs to a study of shared clonotypes between healthy human individuals. V was shortened by 1 base and J by 2 bases, with 15 bases between the two germline ends. The CDR3 totals 17 residues. Germline CDR1 MNHEY, CDR2 SMNVEV (reference sequence). The receptor comes from a woman under 40 in good health. The chain is built from TRBV27 and TRBJ2-1; D is unclear. Sequencing was done on a sample of memory CD4+ T cells sorted from blood. Specified subset: CD45RA-negative fraction. The CDR3 is CASSLYLTGGTYNEQFF. The CDR3 region has the DNA TGTGCCAGCAGTTTATATCTTACGGGTGGAACCTACAATGAGCAGTTCTTC.